The next 19 T cell receptor beta chains were all read from a single sample in a study of regulatory T cells in long-lasting Graves disease. As for time point: newly diagnosed GD, antithyroid drugs for less than 3 months. The TCR library used RNA extracted from PBMCs. According to the study, TCR beta libraries were built with iRepertoire HTBI primers and CDR3-region Arm-PCR. TCRdb fed the multiplex PCR reads into MiXCR, producing one record per CDR3 protein. The data show fewer than 550,000 distinct CDR3 sequences, around 15% seen once. The same sample was also studied in work on T cells in Graves' hyperthyroidism and ophthalmopathy.

This specimen consisted of peripheral blood mononuclear cells (PBMCs), obtained at new diagnosis, from a patient treated with antithyroid drugs. These receptors came from a woman aged 35-60 years with Graves disease.

The chain has TRBV4-2 and TRBJ2-5; TRBD2 matches at 10 bases. The CDR3 sequence is 15 residues long. V was clipped by 4 bases and J by 7 bases; unmatched bases: 9. The V gene's germline CDR1 is LGHNA and CDR2 YNFKEQ. In DNA, the CDR3 is TGTGCCAGCAGCCGAACTAGCGGGGAACCGGGGACCCAGTACTTC. This gives the protein CASSRTSGEPGTQYF.

There are a few counts of this clonotype. This rearrangement joins TRBV12-3 or TRBV12-4 to TRBJ1-1; 7 bases match TRBD1. V lost 6 bases, J lost 0 bases, and 7 bases stayed unmatched. The CDR3 is 15 residues long. In DNA, the CDR3 is TGTGCCAGCAGCTCACGACAGGGAATGAACACTGAAGCTTTCTTT. Translating gives CASSSRQGMNTEAFF.

This clonotype was counted ten times or more. The V and J genes are TRBV20-1 and TRBJ1-2; D uncertain. The CDR3 sequence is 15 residues long. Germline lookup yields CDR1 DFQATT and CDR2 SNEGSKA (reference sequence). V lost 0 bases and J lost 0, with 11 bases in between. CDR3 residues: CSARDGSVSNYGYTF. In nucleotides, the CDR3 is TGCAGTGCTAGAGATGGGTCGGTGTCTAACTATGGCTACACCTTC.

The chain has TRBV5-4 and TRBJ1-5; D unclear. Trimming removed 3 bases from V and 0 bases from J, with 16 bases in between. This CDR3 is built from 17 residues. The germline gives CDR1 SGHNT, CDR2 YYREEE (reference sequence). The CDR3 region is CASSSSRARYSNQPQHF. The CDR3, as DNA: TGTGCCAGCAGCTCTTCAAGGGCGCGTTATAGCAATCAGCCCCAGCATTTT.

This clonotype was counted a single time. The V gene is TRBV20-1, the J gene TRBJ2-1; D ambiguous. CDR3 length equals 15 residues. Trimming removed 5 bases from V and 8 bases from J, with 22 bases in between. The germline V gene encodes CDR1 DFQATT and CDR2 SNEGSKA (reference sequence). CDR3 sequence: CSARDDTPNRHEQFF. The DNA for the CDR3 is TGCAGTGCTCGCGACGACACTCCGAACCGGCATGAGCAGTTCTTC.

This clonotype was seen ten or more times. The chain carries TRBV18 and TRBJ2-1; D may be TRBD1 (6 bases). The germline V gene encodes CDR1 KGHSH and CDR2 LQKENI. The V end was cut by 0 bases, the J end by 6 bases, with 9 bases between. The CDR3 extends over 14 amino acids. CDR3 in amino acids: CASSPPAGVNEQFF. The CDR3 nucleotides are TGTGCCAGCTCACCACCTGCAGGGGTCAATGAGCAGTTCTTC.

This clonotype was found many times. This chain uses TRBV9 with TRBJ2-1; 8 nucleotides match TRBD2. Per germline, CDR1 SGDLS and CDR2 YYNGEE. J gave up 4 bases and V 0 bases, and 3 bases lay outside the gene matches. The CDR3 totals 15 residues. The CDR3 region has the DNA TGTGCCAGCAGCGTAGCGGGGGGGCTTTACAATGAGCAGTTCTTC. Translated, it gives CASSVAGGLYNEQFF.

This clonotype was detected only a few times. The chain couples TRBV6-1 to TRBJ1-2; D is unclear. CDR3 length equals 14 residues. Germline-derived CDR1 and CDR2 are MNHNS and SASEGT. Trimming shortened V by 6 bases and J by 4 bases, and 15 bases separated the two germline ends. The CDR3 DNA reads TGTGCCAGCAGACCCCGCGGAAACCTCTATGGCTACACCTTC. Translating it yields CASRPRGNLYGYTF.

The chain couples TRBV4-1 to TRBJ1-1; D remains unclear. This CDR3 spans 15 amino acids. V gave up 1 base and J gave up 10 bases, with 19 bases separating them. The germline CDR1 and CDR2 sequences are MGHRA and YSYEKL. The CDR3 DNA reads as TGCGCCAGCAGCCAAGGAGGCCCGCAAGGACTGGCAGCTTTCTTT. It specifies CASSQGGPQGLAAFF.

The sample holds many counts of this clonotype. The chain recombines TRBV28 with TRBJ1-2, with a possible D match to TRBD1 (5 bases). The CDR3 sequence is 11 residues long. Germline CDR1 reads MDHEN; CDR2 reads SYDVKM. Trimming left V 6 bases short and J 8 bases short, with 10 bases between. This chain's CDR3 is CASRVNRGYTF. The DNA of the CDR3 is TGTGCCAGCAGGGTGAACAGGGGCTACACCTTC.

This clonotype was counted many times. The chain joins TRBV20-1 to TRBJ2-3; TRBD1 is a possible D gene (5 bases). The CDR3 has 13 residues. The V end was cut by 0 bases, the J end by 4 bases, with 8 bases between. CDR1 is DFQATT, CDR2 SNEGSKA, per germline (reference sequence). The DNA for the CDR3 is TGCAGTGCTAGAGAGAAAGGGGCAGATACGCAGTATTTT. Protein sequence: CSAREKGADTQYF.

This clonotype occurred many times. The chain combines TRBV7-3 with TRBJ2-2, with D possibly being TRBD1 (7 bases). Germline CDR1 SGHTA, CDR2 FQGTGA. Trimming shortened V by 5 bases and J by 6 bases, and 13 bases separated the two germline ends. This CDR3 comprises 14 residues. CDR3: CASSVQGEAGELFF. As DNA, the CDR3 is TGTGCCAGCAGCGTCCAGGGGGAGGCCGGGGAGCTGTTTTTT.

This clonotype was observed a handful of times. This chain joins TRBV5-1 and TRBJ2-5; no clear D gene. The length of the CDR3 is 14 residues. CDR1 SGHRS and CDR2 YFSETQ come from the germline V gene. V was cut by 0 bases and J by 2 bases, with 8 bases left in between. The CDR3, as DNA: TGCGCCAGCAGCTTGGTGGCAGAACAAGAGACCCAGTACTTC. It codes for CASSLVAEQETQYF.

This clonotype was seen a handful of times. The genes are TRBV7-2 and TRBJ1-6, with a weak D call TRBD1 (6 bases). CDR3 length equals 14 residues. V was cut by 3 bases and J by 6 bases, with 9 bases left in between. The V gene's germline CDR1 is SGHTA and CDR2 FQGNSA. Here the CDR3 reads CASSFGGSNSPLHF. The CDR3 DNA follows: TGTGCCAGCAGCTTTGGGGGCAGTAATTCACCCCTCCACTTT. The full variable domain, completed using reference TRBV7-2 and TRBJ1-6, is GAGVSQSPSNKVTEKGKDVELRCDPISGHTALYWYRQSLGQGLEFLIYFQGNSAPDKSGLPSDRFSAERTGGSVSTLTIQRTQQEDSAVYLCASSFGGSNSPLHFGNGTRLTVT.

Ten or more counts support this clonotype. This chain joins TRBV6-1 and TRBJ2-3; 7 bases line up with TRBD1. Per the germline V gene, CDR1 is MNHNS and CDR2 is SASEGT. Trimming took 7 bases from V and 2 from J; bases not matched to a gene: 15. This CDR3 has 17 amino acids. CDR3: CASNLIRTGQYTDTQYF. CDR3 coding DNA: TGTGCCAGCAACTTAATCCGGACAGGACAATACACAGATACGCAGTATTTT.

The CDR3 DNA reads as TGTGCCAGCAGGAGCGAGGGGAAGGCTGGTTCACCCCTCCACTTT. Protein sequence: CASRSEGKAGSPLHF. J is TRBJ1-6 and V is TRBV3-1; TRBD1 is a possible D gene (5 bases). CDR1 and CDR2 from the germline V gene are LGHDT and YNNKEL (reference sequence). This CDR3 has 15 residues. Trimming shortened V by 6 bases and J by 9 bases, and 18 bases separated the two germline ends.

V and J are TRBV5-6 and TRBJ2-2; D possibly corresponds to TRBD2 (5 bases). Looked up from germline, CDR1 is SGHDT and CDR2 is YYEEEE. The V end was cut by 0 bases, the J end by 3 bases, with 12 bases between. The CDR3 extends over 16 amino acids. The CDR3 DNA follows: TGTGCCAGCAGCTTGGTGGGGATCGGGGACACCGGGGAGCTGTTTTTT. Protein: CASSLVGIGDTGELFF.

This clonotype was counted only a few times. V usage is TRBV20-1 and J usage is TRBJ1-1; 12 positions match TRBD1. Trimming at V came to 3 bases and at J to 2 bases, leaving 7 bases not matched to a gene. This CDR3 has 16 residues. CDR1 DFQATT and CDR2 SNEGSKA come from the germline V gene (reference sequence). The DNA of the CDR3 is TGCAGTGCTAGCCCCCCCGGGACAGGGGGCAACACTGAAGCTTTCTTT. Its protein product is CSASPPGTGGNTEAFF.

The table lists this clonotype with a few counts. The rearrangement uses TRBV18 and TRBJ1-1; no reliable D call. CDR3 length: 15 residues. V dropped 3 bases and J dropped 1 base, with 12 bases sitting between them. Per the germline V gene, CDR1 is KGHSH and CDR2 is LQKENI. The CDR3 region has the DNA TGTGCCAGCTCACCCCGGCTGGGTGGGAACACTGAAGCTTTCTTT. This gives the protein CASSPRLGGNTEAFF. Based on the CDR3 plus reference TRBV18 and TRBJ1-1, the full variable domain is NAGVMQNPRHLVRRRGQEARLRCSPMKGHSHVYWYRQLPEEGLKFMVYLQKENIIDESGMPKERFSAEFPKEGPSILRIQQVVRGDSAAYFCASSPRLGGNTEAFFGQGTRLTVV.